This T cell receptor (beta chain) was profiled in a study of blood T cell repertoires in COVID-19. Study-level background: Sites across the United States, Italy and Spain contributed samples from acute and convalescent COVID-19. PBMCs, B-cell-depleted T cells, or T cells were the source of the cDNA or gDNA that made up the material.

This clone was counted a few times. In the original analysis: The authors estimated nucleated cell counts from reference gene primer amplification. Data came from immunoSEQ multiplex PCR; TCRdb stores just in-frame clones and leaves some out. The DNA was the basis for D and trimming; V, J and clone size are from that table. The table lists some 240,000 clones, 70% to 85% of them singletons. J gave up 3 bases and V 1 base, and 2 bases lay outside the gene matches. From germline, CDR1 is KGHDR and CDR2 SFDVKD. The CDR3 is 15 residues long. The specimen sequenced was peripheral blood. The chain recombines TRBV24-1 with TRBJ2-5, with TRBD1 identical over 9 bases. The TCR originated in a woman in her thirties or forties who had recovered from COVID-19. The CDR3 here is CATSDLGDREETQYF. The CDR3, as DNA: TGTGCCACCAGTGATTTAGGGGACAGGGAAGAGACCCAGTACTTC.